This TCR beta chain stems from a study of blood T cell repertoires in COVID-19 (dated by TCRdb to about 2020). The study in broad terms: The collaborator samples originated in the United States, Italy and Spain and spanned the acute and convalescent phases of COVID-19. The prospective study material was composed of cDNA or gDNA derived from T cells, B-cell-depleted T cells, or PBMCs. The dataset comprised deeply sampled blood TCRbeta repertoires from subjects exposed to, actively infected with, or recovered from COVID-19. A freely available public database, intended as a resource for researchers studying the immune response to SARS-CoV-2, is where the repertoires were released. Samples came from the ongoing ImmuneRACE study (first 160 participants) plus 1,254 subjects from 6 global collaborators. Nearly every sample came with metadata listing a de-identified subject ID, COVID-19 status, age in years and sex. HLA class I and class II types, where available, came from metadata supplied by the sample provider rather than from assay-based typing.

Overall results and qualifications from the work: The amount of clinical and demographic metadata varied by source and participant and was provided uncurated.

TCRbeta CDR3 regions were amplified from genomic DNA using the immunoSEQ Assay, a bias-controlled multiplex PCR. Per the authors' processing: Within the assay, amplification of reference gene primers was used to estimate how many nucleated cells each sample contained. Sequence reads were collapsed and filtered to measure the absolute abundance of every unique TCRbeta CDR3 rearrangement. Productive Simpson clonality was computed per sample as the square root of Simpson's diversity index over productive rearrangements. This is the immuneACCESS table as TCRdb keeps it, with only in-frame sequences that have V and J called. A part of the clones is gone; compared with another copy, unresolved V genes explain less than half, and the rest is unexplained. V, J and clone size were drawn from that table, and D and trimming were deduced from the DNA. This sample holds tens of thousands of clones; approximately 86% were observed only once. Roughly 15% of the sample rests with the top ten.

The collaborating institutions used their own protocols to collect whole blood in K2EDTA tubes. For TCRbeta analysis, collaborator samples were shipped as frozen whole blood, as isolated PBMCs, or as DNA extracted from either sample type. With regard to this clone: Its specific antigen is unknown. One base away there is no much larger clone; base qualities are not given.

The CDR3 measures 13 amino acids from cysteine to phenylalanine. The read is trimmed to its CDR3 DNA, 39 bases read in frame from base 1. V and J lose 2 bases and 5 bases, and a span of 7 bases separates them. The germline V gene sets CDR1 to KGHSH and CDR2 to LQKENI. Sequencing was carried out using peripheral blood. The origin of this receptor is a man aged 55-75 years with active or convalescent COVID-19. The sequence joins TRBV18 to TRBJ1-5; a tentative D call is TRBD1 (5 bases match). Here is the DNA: TGTGCCAGCTCACCATGGGGGGATCAGCCCCAGCATTTT. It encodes CASSPWGDQPQHF.